The 7 T cell receptor beta chains presented below share a single source sample, sequenced in a study of Ad26.COV2.S vaccination and SARS-CoV-2 variants. Sequencing used immunoSEQ multiplex PCR; TCRdb keeps in-frame clones, though not all of them. The sample shows fewer than 400,000 clones, about 88% of them seen only once. The treatment: around 19 received Ad26.COV2.S at low or high dose, single or two shots; 5 received placebo; per-sample allocation not given. After the first vaccine or placebo injection, samples were drawn on day 63. Sequencing was performed on peripheral blood, taken in a trial of Ad26.COV2.S vaccine versus placebo. The origin of the receptors is a person aged 18-65 years who received the Ad26.COV2.S COVID-19 vaccine or a placebo.

This clone occurred a few times. This chain uses TRBV30 with TRBJ1-1; the D gene is possibly TRBD1 (5 bases). This CDR3 is built from 14 residues. The germline V gene has CDR1 GTSNPN and CDR2 SVGIG (reference sequence). The V end lost 3 bases, the J end lost 4 bases, and 15 bases lay between the germline ends. CDR3 DNA: TGTGCCTGGAGAGTCGGGTGGGGGAGCACTGAAGCTTTCTTT. This sequence encodes CAWRVGWGSTEAFF.

V is TRBV2 and J is TRBJ2-2, with D hard to call. CDR1 is SNHLY, CDR2 FYNNEI, per germline. CDR3 length: 12 amino acids. The V end was cut by 5 bases, the J end by 8 bases, with 9 bases between. The CDR3 nucleotides read TGTGCCAGCAGTCCCGACATTGGGGAGCTGTTTTTT. Its protein is CASSPDIGELFF.

The V gene is TRBV15, the J gene TRBJ2-1; 10 bases are shared with TRBD1. This CDR3 comprises 16 residues. The J segment lost 2 bases and the V segment lost 0 bases, leaving 1 base of the junction unmatched. The germline CDR1 and CDR2 sequences are LNHNV and YYDKDF (reference sequence). CDR3 coding DNA: TGTGCCACCAGCAGAGAAGGACAGGGGGCCTACAATGAGCAGTTCTTC. This encodes CATSREGQGAYNEQFF.

V usage is TRBV7-2 and J usage is TRBJ1-6; D possibly corresponds to TRBD1 (5 bases). Germline CDR1 reads SGHTA; CDR2 reads FQGNSA. This CDR3 has 15 residues. V shed 1 base and J shed 11 bases, with 15 bases lying between them. The CDR3 protein is CASSLGGSRAPPLHF. As DNA, the CDR3 is TGTGCCAGCAGCTTAGGAGGCTCCAGGGCACCACCCCTCCACTTT. The entire variable domain, with the rest obtained from reference TRBV7-2 and TRBJ1-6, is as follows: GAGVSQSPSNKVTEKGKDVELRCDPISGHTALYWYRQSLGQGLEFLIYFQGNSAPDKSGLPSDRFSAERTGGSVSTLTIQRTQQEDSAVYLCASSLGGSRAPPLHFGNGTRLTVT.

The gene calls are TRBV27 and TRBJ2-7, with 7 positions matching TRBD2. V lost 9 bases to trimming and J lost 3 bases; unmatched junction nucleotides: 5. The CDR3 totals 12 residues. CDR1 is MNHEY and CDR2 is SMNVEV in the germline V gene (reference sequence). The CDR3 reads CASRDYLYEQYF. The CDR3 coding sequence is TGTGCCAGTCGGGACTACCTCTACGAGCAGTACTTC.

The J gene is TRBJ2-3, the V gene TRBV9, with 8 nucleotides matching TRBD2. The CDR3 loop spans 16 amino acids. CDR1 is SGDLS and CDR2 is YYNGEE in the germline V gene. The junction had 3 bases not matched to a gene; V was cut back by 0 bases and J by 0 bases. The chain's CDR3 is CASSVDASGSTDTQYF. CDR3 sequence (DNA): TGTGCCAGCAGCGTAGACGCTAGCGGGAGCACAGATACGCAGTATTTT.

CDR3 DNA: TGTGCCATCAGGATGGCGGAGGTTGGGTACGAGCAGTACTTC. Its protein is CAIRMAEVGYEQYF. The V and J genes are TRBV10-3 and TRBJ2-7; tentatively, D is TRBD2 (5 bases). Germline V gene sequence: CDR1 ENHRY, CDR2 SYGVKD. The CDR3 spans 14 residues. The V end lost 6 bases, the J end lost 4 bases, and 16 bases lay between the germline ends.